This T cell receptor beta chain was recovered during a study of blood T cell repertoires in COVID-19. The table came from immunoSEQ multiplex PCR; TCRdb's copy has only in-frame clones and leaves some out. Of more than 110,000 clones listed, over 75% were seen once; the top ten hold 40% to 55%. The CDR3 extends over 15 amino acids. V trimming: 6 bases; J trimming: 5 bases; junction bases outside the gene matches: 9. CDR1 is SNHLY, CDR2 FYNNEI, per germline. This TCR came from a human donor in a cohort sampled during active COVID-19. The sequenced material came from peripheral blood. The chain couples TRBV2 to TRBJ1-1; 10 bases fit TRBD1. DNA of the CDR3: TGTGCCAGCAGCGAACGGGACAGGGGATCGACTGAAGCTTTCTTT. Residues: CASSERDRGSTEAFF.